Listed below are T cell receptor beta chains from one sample, sequenced in a study of CD8 T cells in ankylosing spondylitis. TCRdb used MiXCR to reprocess the 5' RACE reads, holding one entry per CDR3 protein. The repertoire holds fewer than 250,000 distinct CDR3 sequences, with 10% as singletons. The sequencing input was blood, either unsorted or a sorted T cell fraction (not recorded which). All receptors derive from a male donor with ankylosing spondylitis or in good health (not recorded which). Each CDR3 is given without its conserved first and last residue. Fields, in order: V gene, J gene, CDR3 length, clone size, CDR3 protein. Where a row states a size, it is once, few, many or the class of an expanded clone; other rows omit it.

v_call: TRBV29-1; j_call: TRBJ2-7; cdr3_length: 10; clone_size: many; cdr3_aa: SVVWTAYEQY
v_call: TRBV12-3/TRBV12-4; j_call: TRBJ2-6; cdr3_length: 16; clone_size: many; cdr3_aa: ASSPRTGTVSGANVLT
v_call: TRBV4-2; j_call: TRBJ2-5; cdr3_length: 11; clone_size: NA; cdr3_aa: ASSQETEETQY
v_call: TRBV20-1; j_call: TRBJ2-3; cdr3_length: 13; clone_size: many; cdr3_aa: SAQKGTGGTDTQY
v_call: TRBV6-1; j_call: TRBJ2-1; cdr3_length: 12; clone_size: many; cdr3_aa: ASSEALGWDEQF
v_call: TRBV3-1; j_call: TRBJ1-2; cdr3_length: 10; clone_size: many; cdr3_aa: ASSRRDLGYT
v_call: TRBV6-1; j_call: TRBJ1-2; cdr3_length: 14; clone_size: many; cdr3_aa: ASRSLGQPPNYGYT
v_call: TRBV19; j_call: TRBJ1-5; cdr3_length: 10; clone_size: many; cdr3_aa: ASSSITQPQH
v_call: TRBV5-1; j_call: TRBJ1-1; cdr3_length: 13; clone_size: many; cdr3_aa: ASRRGQGLGTEAF
v_call: TRBV3-1; j_call: TRBJ2-2; cdr3_length: 11; clone_size: many; cdr3_aa: ASSQGYTGELF
v_call: TRBV5-1; j_call: TRBJ2-3; cdr3_length: 12; clone_size: many; cdr3_aa: ASSLGGNTDTQY
v_call: TRBV7-9; j_call: TRBJ2-7; cdr3_length: 14; clone_size: many; cdr3_aa: ASSKAADRGAYEQY
v_call: TRBV20-1; j_call: TRBJ2-7; cdr3_length: 11; clone_size: many; cdr3_aa: SARQGVSYEQY
v_call: TRBV30; j_call: TRBJ1-2; cdr3_length: 8; clone_size: NA; cdr3_aa: AWRQYGYT
v_call: TRBV7-8; j_call: TRBJ1-1; cdr3_length: 14; clone_size: many; cdr3_aa: ASSRRDRVMNTEAF
v_call: TRBV12-3/TRBV12-4; j_call: TRBJ1-1; cdr3_length: 12; clone_size: many; cdr3_aa: ASRSGTGRTEAF
v_call: TRBV15; j_call: TRBJ2-5; cdr3_length: 11; clone_size: NA; cdr3_aa: ATSRGQQETQY
v_call: TRBV12-3/TRBV12-4; j_call: TRBJ2-3; cdr3_length: 12; clone_size: many; cdr3_aa: ASSFDGFEDTQY
v_call: TRBV15; j_call: TRBJ1-4; cdr3_length: 10; clone_size: NA; cdr3_aa: ATSRGWAELF
v_call: TRBV9; j_call: TRBJ1-3; cdr3_length: 13; clone_size: few; cdr3_aa: ASSVVPGAGNTIY
v_call: TRBV20-1; j_call: TRBJ2-2; cdr3_length: 10; clone_size: many; cdr3_aa: SAKRNTGELF
v_call: TRBV20-1; j_call: TRBJ2-3; cdr3_length: 12; clone_size: NA; cdr3_aa: SASPLQRVDTQY
v_call: TRBV7-2; j_call: TRBJ1-2; cdr3_length: 12; clone_size: NA; cdr3_aa: ASSLVLEGYSYT
v_call: TRBV12-3/TRBV12-4; j_call: TRBJ2-3; cdr3_length: 15; clone_size: many; cdr3_aa: ASSLRQTVLSTDTQY
v_call: TRBV12-3/TRBV12-4; j_call: TRBJ2-7; cdr3_length: 14; clone_size: many; cdr3_aa: ASSFHLGLAGNEQY
v_call: TRBV10-3; j_call: TRBJ2-2; cdr3_length: 12; clone_size: many; cdr3_aa: AISGESNTGELF
v_call: TRBV7-9; j_call: TRBJ2-3; cdr3_length: 14; clone_size: many; cdr3_aa: ASSLESGRATDTQY
v_call: TRBV7-2; j_call: TRBJ1-5; cdr3_length: 13; clone_size: once; cdr3_aa: ASSLRVSDNQPQH
v_call: TRBV20-1; j_call: TRBJ1-1; cdr3_length: 12; clone_size: many; cdr3_aa: SAPSAGVDTEAF
v_call: TRBV12-3/TRBV12-4; j_call: TRBJ2-5; cdr3_length: 14; clone_size: many; cdr3_aa: ASSLGASGGEETQY
v_call: TRBV5-5; j_call: TRBJ1-6; cdr3_length: 14; clone_size: many; cdr3_aa: ASSLAQGYWNSPLH
v_call: TRBV25-1; j_call: TRBJ2-1; cdr3_length: 9; clone_size: few; cdr3_aa: ASRSWDEQF
v_call: TRBV12-3/TRBV12-4; j_call: TRBJ2-2; cdr3_length: 11; clone_size: many; cdr3_aa: ASSLMIAGELF